The 29 T cell receptor beta chains listed next were all sequenced from one sample in a study of identical twins. MiXCR was run by TCRdb on the 5' RACE reads, yielding one entry per CDR3 protein. The data show 450,000 or so distinct CDR3 sequences, 18% seen once. Material for sequencing was naive T cells sorted from blood. Receptors were obtained from a man between 45 and 60 years old in good health.

This clonotype appeared a few times. V and J are TRBV9 and TRBJ2-3; 7 bases match TRBD2. This CDR3 has 15 amino acids. Germline CDR1 reads SGDLS; CDR2 reads YYNGEE. The J segment lost 3 bases and the V segment lost 3 bases, leaving 7 bases of the junction unmatched. For the CDR3, the DNA is TGTGCCAGCAGCGATGTAAGGGGAGGGACAGATACGCAGTATTTT. As protein: CASSDVRGGTDTQYF.

The V and J genes are TRBV20-1 and TRBJ2-7; the match to TRBD2 covers 9 bases. The CDR3 is 14 amino acids. The V segment lost 1 base and the J segment 1 base; nucleotides outside the gene matches: 2. Germline V lookup: CDR1 DFQATT, CDR2 SNEGSKA (reference sequence). CDR3 nucleotide sequence: TGCAGTGCTAGAGGACTAGCGGATTCCTACGAGCAGTACTTC. It translates to CSARGLADSYEQYF.

V gene TRBV4-3 combines with J gene TRBJ2-5; 7 positions match TRBD2. The CDR3 totals 15 residues. Looked up from germline, CDR1 is LGHNA and CDR2 is YSLEER. Trimming removed 1 base from V and 4 bases from J; junction bases left unmatched: 6. Here the CDR3 reads CASSQGPSGRETQYF. The CDR3 DNA follows: TGCGCCAGCAGCCAAGGGCCTAGCGGTCGAGAGACCCAGTACTTC.

The rearrangement links TRBV28 to TRBJ2-5; D may correspond to TRBD1 or TRBD2 (5 bases each). Germline V CDR1 and CDR2: MDHEN, SYDVKM. V lost 1 base to trimming and J lost 10 bases, with 43 bases between them. The length of the CDR3 is 23 residues. CDR3 sequence (DNA): TGTGCCAGCAGTTTATTCCCCAGATTGTCTGGCACCTTTTTGAGGCTGGTGGGGGAAGGCCAGTACTTC. Amino acid sequence: CASSLFPRLSGTFLRLVGEGQYF.

This clonotype was observed many times. The chain has TRBV7-8 and TRBJ2-1; D is ambiguous. The CDR3 runs to 13 residues. Germline-derived CDR1 and CDR2 are SGHVS and FQNEAQ. The germline V and J ends were trimmed by 5 bases and 8 bases, with 13 bases remaining between them. The CDR3 loop reads CASSPTVGYEQFF. The CDR3 region has the DNA TGTGCCAGCAGCCCAACGGTGGGTTATGAGCAGTTCTTC.

This clonotype was recorded at least ten times. The chain has TRBV24-1 and TRBJ2-1; TRBD1 matches at 7 bases. The CDR3 sequence is 17 residues long. The V gene's germline CDR1 is KGHDR and CDR2 SFDVKD. After removal of 0 bases from V and 2 bases from J, the junction contained 6 bases not matched to a gene. CDR3 residues: CATSDLQTGTAYNEQFF. CDR3 DNA: TGTGCCACCAGTGATTTGCAAACCGGGACAGCCTACAATGAGCAGTTCTTC.

The rearrangement links TRBV12-3 or TRBV12-4 to TRBJ1-4; D is ambiguous. The CDR3 covers 16 residues. Deletions cut 1 base from V and 5 bases from J, with 14 bases between. The CDR3 nucleotides are TGTGCCAGCAGTTTAGGTGGCCCCCTAAGGAATGAAAAACTGTTTTTT. Its translation: CASSLGGPLRNEKLFF.

This clonotype was seen ten or more times. This chain connects TRBV20-1 to TRBJ2-1, with D possibly matching TRBD2 (7 bases). CDR1 DFQATT and CDR2 SNEGSKA come from the germline V gene (reference sequence). The CDR3 runs 15 residues. CDR3 in amino acids: CRGGGGAASYNEQFF. The DNA of the CDR3 is TGCAGGGGGGGAGGGGGAGCGGCCTCCTACAATGAGCAGTTCTTC.

At least ten counts were recorded for this clonotype. The chain has TRBV7-9 and TRBJ1-1; TRBD1 is a possible D gene (6 bases). Trimming took off 7 bases at V and 10 bases at J, with 16 bases between the two ends. The CDR3 loop spans 12 amino acids. Germline V gene sequence: CDR1 SEHNR, CDR2 FQNEAQ (reference sequence). For the CDR3, the DNA is TGTGCCAGCAAACCCGTGGACAGAGGAGCTTTCTTT. This translates into CASKPVDRGAFF.

This clonotype has only a few counts. This chain connects TRBV9 to TRBJ2-5; the D gene is possibly TRBD2 (5 bases). The CDR3 extends over 14 amino acids. Germline V CDR1 and CDR2: SGDLS, YYNGEE. V was clipped by 0 bases and J by 1 base, with 7 bases between them. The CDR3 is CASSVGGLQETQYF. Here the CDR3 DNA reads TGTGCCAGCAGCGTAGGAGGACTCCAAGAGACCCAGTACTTC.

The chain carries TRBV7-9 and TRBJ2-1, with TRBD1 identical over 7 bases. Germline V gives CDR1 SEHNR, CDR2 FQNEAQ (reference sequence). This CDR3 has 14 amino acids. After removal of 7 bases from V and 5 bases from J, the junction contained 8 bases not matched to a gene. The CDR3 protein is CASKTRDSHNEQFF. The DNA for the CDR3 is TGTGCCAGCAAAACACGGGACAGCCACAATGAGCAGTTCTTC.

This sequence joins TRBV28 and TRBJ2-2; D possibly corresponds to TRBD2 (7 bases). Looked up from germline, CDR1 is MDHEN and CDR2 is SYDVKM. The CDR3 spans 15 residues. Trimming shortened V by 6 bases and J by 3 bases, and 14 bases separated the two germline ends. The CDR3 DNA reads as TGTGCCAGCAGCTCCGGGGGGCCGGACACCGGGGAGCTGTTTTTT. This sequence encodes CASSSGGPDTGELFF.

This clonotype has a count of ten or more. The rearrangement links TRBV5-1 to TRBJ2-3, with 11 bases matching TRBD1. Trimming took 0 bases from V and 3 from J; bases not matched to a gene: 9. The CDR3 contains 18 residues. CDR1 and CDR2 (germline): SGHRS, YFSETQ. The CDR3: CASSLVRTGGAGTDTQYF. The CDR3 bases are TGCGCCAGCAGCTTGGTTAGGACAGGGGGCGCCGGGACAGATACGCAGTATTTT.

The rearrangement uses TRBV20-1 and TRBJ2-7; 8 nucleotides match TRBD2. Germline values: CDR1 DFQATT, CDR2 SNEGSKA (reference sequence). The CDR3 extends over 13 amino acids. Trimming removed 4 bases from V and 0 bases from J; junction bases left unmatched: 2. The DNA for the CDR3 is TGCAGTGCTAATAGCGGGACCTCCTACGAGCAGTACTTC. Encoded protein: CSANSGTSYEQYF.

Ten or more counts support this clonotype. This sequence joins TRBV20-1 and TRBJ2-2; no definite D call. CDR3 length equals 14 residues. Looked up from germline, CDR1 is DFQATT and CDR2 is SNEGSKA (reference sequence). V lost 6 bases and J 2 bases, leaving 13 bases between the germline ends. CDR3: CSAQTQINTGELFF. CDR3 nucleotides: TGCAGTGCGCAAACCCAGATCAACACCGGGGAGCTGTTTTTT.

This clonotype was recorded a few times. The CDR3 DNA follows: TGCAGCGTTGCGGCGAGGGGGCGAAGAACTGAAGCTTTCTTT. This translates into CSVAARGRRTEAFF. V gene TRBV29-1 combines with J gene TRBJ1-1; 7 nucleotides match TRBD1. V dropped 4 bases and J dropped 5; count of bases not matched to a gene: 10. The germline V gene encodes CDR1 SQVTM and CDR2 ANQGSEA. This CDR3 is built from 14 residues.

This clonotype was recorded at least ten times. The chain is built from TRBV3-1 and TRBJ1-5; the D gene is possibly TRBD1 (5 bases). Germline CDR1 LGHDT, CDR2 YNNKEL (reference sequence). The germline V and J ends were trimmed by 4 bases and 7 bases, with 14 bases remaining between them. This CDR3 contains 14 residues. CDR3 DNA sequence: TGTGCCAGCAGCCCAGCCCAGGGTGGGCAGCCCCAGCATTTT. This codes for CASSPAQGGQPQHF.

The chain recombines TRBV7-9 with TRBJ2-1; the match to TRBD2 covers 9 bases. J lost 7 bases, V lost 5 bases, and 12 bases had no gene match. The germline gives CDR1 SEHNR, CDR2 FQNEAQ (reference sequence). The CDR3 is made up of 16 amino acids. The CDR3 spells CASSPPGRGGRNEQFF. The CDR3 DNA is TGTGCCAGCAGCCCGCCTGGGCGGGGGGGCCGGAATGAGCAGTTCTTC.

This sequence joins TRBV20-1 and TRBJ1-1; no reliable D call. CDR3 length equals 16 residues. Germline-derived CDR1 and CDR2 are DFQATT and SNEGSKA (reference sequence). Trimming removed 0 bases from V and 1 base from J, with 15 bases in between. The CDR3 here is CSAREPKGIRNTEAFF. CDR3 bases: TGCAGTGCTAGAGAGCCAAAGGGTATTAGGAACACTGAAGCTTTCTTT.

This chain links TRBV5-4 with TRBJ2-7; 9 nucleotides match TRBD1. This CDR3 comprises 13 residues. The germline V gene encodes CDR1 SGHNT and CDR2 YYREEE (reference sequence). V was clipped by 6 bases and J by 5 bases; unmatched bases: 6. The CDR3 coding sequence is TGTGCCAGCACCCGGGACAGGGCGGACGAGCAGTACTTC. Its translation: CASTRDRADEQYF.

This clonotype was counted a few times. This CDR3 is CASSLGGGMDTEAFF. CDR3 nucleotides: TGCGCCAGCAGCTTGGGCGGGGGCATGGACACTGAAGCTTTCTTT. The chain is built from TRBV5-1 and TRBJ1-1, with D perhaps TRBD1 (6 bases). The germline V gene encodes CDR1 SGHRS and CDR2 YFSETQ. The CDR3 runs 15 residues. Between the trimmed V and J ends, which lost 0 bases and 3 bases, there was a span of 12 bases. Drawing the rest from reference TRBV5-1 and TRBJ1-1, the complete variable domain is KAGVTQTPRYLIKTRGQQVTLSCSPISGHRSVSWYQQTPGQGLQFLFEYFSETQRNKGNFPGRFSGRQFSNSRSEMNVSTLELGDSALYLCASSLGGGMDTEAFFGQGTRLTVV.

This clonotype was observed many times. The chain is built from TRBV9 and TRBJ2-6, with D unresolved. In germline, CDR1 is SGDLS, CDR2 YYNGEE. Trimming removed 2 bases at V and 0 bases at J, with 6 bases between. CDR3 size: 15 residues. CDR3 sequence: CASSVDNSGANVLTF. As DNA, the CDR3 is TGTGCCAGCAGCGTCGACAACTCTGGGGCCAACGTCCTGACTTTC.

V usage is TRBV9 and J usage is TRBJ1-2; tentative D call: TRBD1 (5 bases). This CDR3 region has 14 residues. Germline V gene lookup returns CDR1 SGDLS and CDR2 YYNGEE. Trimming cost V 1 base and J 8 bases, with 15 bases left between them. CDR3 amino acids: CASSVFLSGSGYTF. The DNA of the CDR3 is TGTGCCAGCAGCGTATTCTTGTCAGGGAGCGGCTACACCTTC.

This clonotype was seen only a few times. V gene TRBV5-1 combines with J gene TRBJ2-5; D possibly corresponds to TRBD1 (5 bases). The CDR3 extends over 12 amino acids. Per the germline V gene, CDR1 is SGHRS and CDR2 is YFSETQ. Trimming took off 5 bases at V and 7 bases at J, with 12 bases between the two ends. The CDR3 protein is CASSYPQGTQYF. In DNA, the CDR3 is TGCGCCAGCAGTTACCCGCAGGGGACCCAGTACTTC.

A few counts support this clonotype. The J gene is TRBJ1-1, the V gene TRBV20-1; weak D call: TRBD1 (6 bases). V dropped 3 bases and J dropped 0 bases, with 8 bases sitting between them. The CDR3 has 13 residues. Germline CDR1 and CDR2: DFQATT and SNEGSKA (reference sequence). CDR3 coding DNA: TGCAGTGCTAGCCGGGACATGAACACTGAAGCTTTCTTT. This sequence encodes CSASRDMNTEAFF.

CDR3 residues: CASSPTLGQLGSDTQYF. DNA for the CDR3: TGTGCCAGCAGCCCTACCCTCGGACAGTTAGGATCAGATACGCAGTATTTT. The chain carries TRBV12-3 or TRBV12-4 and TRBJ2-3, with D possibly matching TRBD1 (6 bases). V lost 6 bases, J lost 4 bases, and 23 bases lay in between. This CDR3 has 17 residues.

This clonotype occurred a few times. The chain carries TRBV12-3 or TRBV12-4 and TRBJ1-1; 7 nucleotides agree with TRBD1. The CDR3 consists of 16 residues. The V gene end was trimmed by 3 bases and the J gene end by 2 bases; junction bases not matched to a gene: 9. This chain's CDR3 is CASSFGDSGFNTEAFF. In DNA form, the CDR3 reads TGTGCCAGCAGTTTTGGGGACAGCGGATTCAACACTGAAGCTTTCTTT.

This clonotype was seen a few times. The J gene is TRBJ2-3, the V gene TRBV28; TRBD2 matches at 14 bases. V gave up 6 bases and J gave up 9 bases; unmatched junction bases: 20. The CDR3 length is 19 residues. CDR1 is MDHEN and CDR2 is SYDVKM in the germline V gene. The CDR3 DNA reads as TGTGCCAGCAGCTACCCGACTAGCGGGGGGGCCTCCCCCCCGGAGACGCAGTATTTT. This codes for CASSYPTSGGASPPETQYF.

The chain couples TRBV7-9 to TRBJ2-2; D is ambiguous. The CDR3 has 14 residues. Germline V gene lookup returns CDR1 SEHNR and CDR2 FQNEAQ (reference sequence). Trimming removed 4 bases from V and 3 bases from J, with 9 bases in between. CDR3 nucleotide sequence: TGTGCCAGCAGCTCATCATCCGACACCGGGGAGCTGTTTTTT. As protein: CASSSSSDTGELFF.